This TCR beta chain was documented in a study of OX40 agonist ivuxolimab in advanced cancers. Broader study findings: Nonresponders included some who also had low normalized T-cell clonal expansion. People who partly responded at 0.1-3.0 mg/kg had some of the least clonal expansion seen.

The sampling schedule covered blood at baseline, cycle 4 day 1, and cycle 7 day 1. Only in-frame clones appear in the TCRdb table, and some are missing; sequencing was by immunoSEQ multiplex PCR. The repertoire holds around 20,000 clones, with about 84% as singletons. As for this clone: Antigen unknown.

The specimen was CD4+ or CD8+ T cells sorted from blood, collected in a trial of the OX40 agonist ivuxolimab. This TCR was recovered from an adult with an advanced solid tumor such as melanoma, head and neck, liver or kidney cancer.

The CDR3 loop is CASSYMTHPTNEKLFF. The CDR3 region has the DNA TGTGCCAGCAGTTACATGACACATCCAACTAATGAAAAACTGTTTTTT. This chain uses TRBV27 with TRBJ1-4, with no clear D. V was clipped by 4 bases and J by 0 bases, with 12 bases between them. Germline CDR1 and CDR2: MNHEY and SMNVEV (reference sequence). This CDR3 contains 16 residues.